The sequence of this T cell receptor beta chain was determined in a study of T-cell memory formation after mild COVID-19. Study information: TCR clusters were mostly donor specific.

MiXCR, run by TCRdb on the 5' RACE reads, gives a single entry per CDR3 protein. The sample includes about 610,000 distinct CDR3 sequences, 17% of them seen just once. Findings and caveats of the study: CD8+ contracting clones occupied EMRA, while CD4+ ones occupied mainly CM and EM.

Germline CDR1 LNHNV, CDR2 YYDKDF (reference sequence). Trimming removed 0 bases at V and 5 bases at J, with 11 bases between. The CDR3 is 14 amino acids. Points on this clonotype: Antigen specificity is unknown.

The gene calls are TRBV15 and TRBJ2-7; the D gene is possibly TRBD1 (6 bases). Material for sequencing was PBMCs or a T cell subset sorted from them (not recorded which). This clonotype was obtained from an adult woman who had mild COVID-19 (a few samples of this study predate the infection). Cell type and time point are not known. CDR3 DNA sequence: TGTGCCACCAGCAGAGATGTGAGGGGGAACGAGCAGTACTTC. Amino acids: CATSRDVRGNEQYF.